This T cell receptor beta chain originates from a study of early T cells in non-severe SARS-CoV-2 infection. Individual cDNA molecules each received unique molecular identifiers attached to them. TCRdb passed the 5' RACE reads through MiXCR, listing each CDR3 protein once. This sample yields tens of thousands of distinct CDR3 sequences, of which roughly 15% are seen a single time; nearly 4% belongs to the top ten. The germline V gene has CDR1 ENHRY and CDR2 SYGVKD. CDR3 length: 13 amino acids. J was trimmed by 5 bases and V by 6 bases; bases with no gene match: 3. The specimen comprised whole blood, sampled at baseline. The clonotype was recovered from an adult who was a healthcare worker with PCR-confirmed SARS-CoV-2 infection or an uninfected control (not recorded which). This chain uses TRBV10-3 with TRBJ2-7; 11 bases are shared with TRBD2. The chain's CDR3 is CAIRLAGGDEQYF. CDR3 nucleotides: TGTGCCATCAGATTAGCGGGAGGGGACGAGCAGTACTTC.